This TCR beta chain was retrieved from a study of cytomegalovirus exposure and HLA in healthy donors. The primer mix had 60 Vbeta and 13 Jbeta primers. Some clones are missing from TCRdb's copy, which holds only in-frame ones; the method was immunoSEQ multiplex PCR. The table lists 150,000 to 200,000 clones, with over 1% in the top ten. The sequence was collected from a woman between 55 and 75 years old in good health and CMV-seronegative. Sequencing was carried out using PBMCs.

DNA of the CDR3: TGCGCCAGCAGCCAAGATGGATGGGCAGGGGGCTTGGCTTTCTTT. This codes for CASSQDGWAGGLAFF. The chain combines TRBV4-1 with TRBJ1-1; TRBD1 aligns across 8 bases. V gave up 0 bases and J gave up 11 bases; unmatched junction bases: 11. In germline, CDR1 is MGHRA, CDR2 YSYEKL. The CDR3 contains 15 residues.